A single sample gave rise to the 28 T cell receptor beta chains below, sequenced in a study of OX40 agonist ivuxolimab in advanced cancers. The method was the immunoSEQ multiplex PCR assay. TCRdb's version of the immuneACCESS table is confined to in-frame rearrangements and falls short of the full clone set. An unresolved V gene accounts for under half of the shortfall where checked; the remainder is of unknown origin. For this sample the table gives nearly 8,500 clones, of which roughly 71% were detected only once. The leading ten clones occupy less than 60% of the sample. This material consisted of CD4+ or CD8+ T cells sorted from blood, taken in a trial of the OX40 agonist ivuxolimab. The origin of the receptors is an adult with an advanced solid tumor such as melanoma, head and neck, liver or kidney cancer.

In its sample, this clone is medium-sized. This chain uses TRBV11-2 with TRBJ1-1; D is uncertain. The CDR3 is 16 residues long. Germline V gives CDR1 SGHAT, CDR2 FQNNGV. V was cut by 5 bases and J by 1 base, with 17 bases left in between. This CDR3 is CASSISGGRGNTEAFF. CDR3 sequence (DNA): TGTGCCAGCAGCATCTCAGGAGGCCGCGGGAACACTGAAGCTTTCTTT.

V is TRBV7-6 and J is TRBJ1-3; unclear D gene. CDR3 length equals 11 residues. The germline CDR1 and CDR2 sequences are SGHVS and FNYEAQ. Trimming cost V 3 bases and J 3 bases, with 0 bases left between them. The CDR3 DNA reads as TGTGCCAGCAGCTTTGGAAACACCATATATTTT. This encodes CASSFGNTIYF. The full variable domain, rest sourced from reference TRBV7-6 and TRBJ1-3, is GAGVSQSPRYKVTKRGQDVALRCDPISGHVSLYWYRQALGQGPEFLTYFNYEAQQDKSGLPNDRFSAERPEGSISTLTIQRTEQRDSAMYRCASSFGNTIYFGEGSWLTVV.

V and J are TRBV15 and TRBJ2-7, with 7 bases that match TRBD1. CDR3 length: 13 residues. The trim removed 3 bases at V and 3 bases at J, leaving 2 bases unmatched. CDR1 LNHNV and CDR2 YYDKDF come from the germline V gene (reference sequence). The CDR3, as DNA: TGTGCCACCAGCAGTGGGACAGACTACGAGCAGTACTTC. Encoded protein: CATSSGTDYEQYF.

The genes are TRBV7-6 and TRBJ2-7; 7 bases agree with TRBD1. Germline V lookup: CDR1 SGHVS, CDR2 FNYEAQ. The J segment lost 3 bases and the V segment lost 5 bases, leaving 7 bases of the junction unmatched. This CDR3 region has 14 residues. CDR3 region: CASSPRGTGYEQYF. For the CDR3, the DNA is TGTGCCAGCAGCCCCAGGGGGACCGGCTACGAGCAGTACTTC.

This chain connects TRBV5-5 to TRBJ2-1; 9 nucleotides agree with TRBD1. Trimming at V came to 4 bases and at J to 10 bases, leaving 15 bases not matched to a gene. The CDR3 spans 16 residues. Germline CDR1 is SGHKS and CDR2 is YYEKEE (reference sequence). The CDR3: CASSRLTGTGSLEQFF. The CDR3 nucleotides read TGTGCCAGCAGCAGACTCACCGGGACAGGGAGCTTGGAGCAGTTCTTC.

The gene calls are TRBV11-2 and TRBJ1-6; D unresolved. V shed 3 bases and J shed 3 bases, with 15 bases lying between them. This CDR3 has 17 residues. Germline values: CDR1 SGHAT, CDR2 FQNNGV. The CDR3 nucleotides are TGTGCCAGCAGCTTCGACCCCCCCGGAGGCTATAATTCACCCCTCCACTTT. Translated: CASSFDPPGGYNSPLHF.

This chain connects TRBV27 to TRBJ1-5; D is unresolved. The CDR3 runs to 13 residues. The germline V gene encodes CDR1 MNHEY and CDR2 SMNVEV (reference sequence). V lost 2 bases and J 6 bases, leaving 8 bases between the germline ends. CDR3 nucleotides: TGTGCCAGCAGTTTACTCGAGGGTCAGCCCCAGCATTTT. This sequence encodes CASSLLEGQPQHF.

This sequence joins TRBV10-3 and TRBJ1-4; maybe TRBD1 (5 bases). The V end lost 0 bases, the J end lost 4 bases, and 9 bases lay between the germline ends. The CDR3 consists of 15 residues. The germline V gene encodes CDR1 ENHRY and CDR2 SYGVKD. DNA of the CDR3: TGTGCCATCAGTGAGTCGAGTCAGGGTAATGAAAAACTGTTTTTT. Translating it yields CAISESSQGNEKLFF.

The chain links TRBV6-4 to TRBJ1-1; D ambiguous. Trimming pared 4 bases from V and 8 bases from J, leaving 14 bases between. The CDR3 has 13 amino acids. Germline CDR1 reads MRHNA; CDR2 reads SNTAGT. Here the CDR3 DNA reads TGTGCCAGCAGTGTCCAGGTCGGGCGGGAAGCTTTCTTT. Translation gives CASSVQVGREAFF.

This chain joins TRBV9 and TRBJ1-5; TRBD1 agrees at 8 bases. V lost 4 bases and J lost 2; bases outside the gene matches: 5. There are 15 residues in the CDR3. CDR1 and CDR2 (germline): SGDLS, YYNGEE. The CDR3 coding sequence is TGTGCCAGCAGCCCCGGACAGGGCGGCAATCAGCCCCAGCATTTT. This codes for CASSPGQGGNQPQHF.

This clone is judged hyperexpanded. V is TRBV11-1 and J is TRBJ2-2; D is unclear. Germline loops: CDR1 SGHAT, CDR2 FQDESV (reference sequence). The CDR3 runs to 13 residues. The DNA for the CDR3 is TGTGCAGTGGTTGAGGAGAACACCGGGGAGCTGTTTTTT. This encodes CAVVEENTGELFF. The full variable domain, in which reference TRBV11-1 and TRBJ2-2 provide the parts outside the CDR3, is EAEVAQSPRYKITEKSQAVAFWCDPISGHATLYWYRQILGQGPELLVQFQDESVVDDSQLPKDRFSAERLKGVDSTLKIQPAELGDSAMYLCAVVEENTGELFFGEGSRLTVL.

The genes are TRBV4-3 and TRBJ2-1, with a tentative D call TRBD1 (5 bases). The ends were cut back, 5 bases at V and 3 bases at J, with 8 bases in the middle. Germline V CDR1 and CDR2: LGHNA, YSLEER. This CDR3 spans 13 amino acids. CDR3 amino acids: CASSSDSYNEQFF. The CDR3 region has the DNA TGCGCCAGCAGCAGCGACAGCTACAATGAGCAGTTCTTC.

By proportion, this clone is medium-sized. The rearrangement links TRBV7-9 to TRBJ1-1; D is unclear. This CDR3 region has 12 residues. With 2 bases removed from V and 11 bases from J, the gap between germline ends came to 12 bases. CDR1 SEHNR and CDR2 FQNEAQ come from the germline V gene (reference sequence). The CDR3 nucleotides are TGTGCCAGCAGCTTATATTGGGAGGCGGCTTTCTTT. Residues: CASSLYWEAAFF.

The chain couples TRBV6-6 to TRBJ2-1; 15 nucleotides align to TRBD2. CDR1 and CDR2 (germline): MNHNY, SVGAGI (reference sequence). The CDR3 is 15 residues long. The V segment lost 4 bases and the J segment 7 bases; nucleotides outside the gene matches: 2. The CDR3 nucleotides read TGTGCCAGCAGTTGGACTAGCGGGGGGGCGAATGAGCAGTTCTTC. It translates to CASSWTSGGANEQFF.

V usage is TRBV7-9 and J usage is TRBJ1-4, with TRBD1 matching over 7 bases. Trimming cost V 5 bases and J 4 bases; bases outside gene matches: 10. The CDR3 loop spans 16 amino acids. From germline, CDR1 is SEHNR and CDR2 FQNEAQ (reference sequence). CDR3 bases: TGTGCCAGCAGCATCACCACAGGGGCCCTTAATGAAAAACTGTTTTTT. Protein sequence: CASSITTGALNEKLFF.

This clone is deemed medium-sized. The chain joins TRBV9 to TRBJ2-2; D gene ambiguous. The CDR3 is made up of 13 amino acids. In germline, CDR1 is SGDLS, CDR2 YYNGEE. Trimming removed 4 bases from V and 1 base from J, with 5 bases in between. CDR3 DNA: TGTGCCAGCAGCCCTCAGAACACCGGGGAGCTGTTTTTT. Translating it yields CASSPQNTGELFF.

The genes are TRBV11-2 and TRBJ2-5; D is ambiguous. Between the trimmed V and J ends, which lost 7 bases and 2 bases, there was a span of 14 bases. CDR3 length: 14 amino acids. Germline V gene data show CDR1 as SGHAT and CDR2 as FQNNGV. As DNA, the CDR3 is TGTGCCAGCACCCTTTCCGGGTTACAAGAGACCCAGTACTTC. It yields the protein CASTLSGLQETQYF.

V and J are TRBV5-6 and TRBJ2-1; no clear D. This CDR3 region has 12 residues. V lost 5 bases to trimming and J lost 7 bases, with 10 bases between them. In germline, CDR1 is SGHDT, CDR2 YYEEEE. The CDR3 region is CASRRLNNEQFF. Here the CDR3 DNA reads TGTGCCAGCAGGAGACTGAATAATGAGCAGTTCTTC.

This chain joins TRBV5-5 and TRBJ2-7; TRBD1 agrees at 7 bases. This CDR3 region has 15 residues. Looked up from germline, CDR1 is SGHKS and CDR2 is YYEKEE (reference sequence). V lost 7 bases, J lost 3 bases, and 13 bases stayed unmatched. Written as DNA, the CDR3 is TGTGCCAGCCGATCGAGACAGGGTATGGACTACGAGCAGTACTTC. As protein: CASRSRQGMDYEQYF.

In this sample, this clone turned up once. The chain links TRBV4-1 to TRBJ1-4, with D maybe TRBD1 (6 bases). With 2 bases removed from V and 6 bases from J, the gap between germline ends came to 22 bases. CDR1 and CDR2 (germline): MGHRA, YSYEKL. The CDR3 is made up of 18 amino acids. Here the CDR3 DNA reads TGCGCCAGCAGCCAAAAGACCTACCCACAGGGCCATTATGAAAAACTGTTTTTT. Translation gives CASSQKTYPQGHYEKLFF.

This clone was detected ten times or more. At the DNA level, this CDR3 is encoded by other sequences in the same sample as well. The chain joins TRBV7-3 to TRBJ2-1; TRBD1 might be the D (5 bases). The CDR3 has 14 amino acids. Germline values: CDR1 SGHTA, CDR2 FQGTGA. V shed 1 base and J shed 3 bases, with 7 bases lying between them. The CDR3 nucleotides are TGTGCCAGCAGCTTAAGTACAGGCTACAATGAGCAGTTCTTC. Encoded protein: CASSLSTGYNEQFF.

This clone came up once. The rearrangement links TRBV10-3 to TRBJ2-3, with D tentatively TRBD1 (5 bases). The ends were cut back, 8 bases at V and 6 bases at J, with 18 bases in the middle. Germline values: CDR1 ENHRY, CDR2 SYGVKD. The CDR3 spans 14 residues. The CDR3 DNA sequence: TGTGCCATCGGTCCGGGCAGGGAACGGGATACGCAGTATTTT. Translation: CAIGPGRERDTQYF.

The count of this clone is one. The rearrangement uses TRBV9 and TRBJ2-2; D might be TRBD2 (5 bases). CDR1 and CDR2 (germline): SGDLS, YYNGEE. Trimming pared 7 bases from V and 0 bases from J, leaving 7 bases between. The CDR3 totals 13 residues. CDR3 sequence: CASGSSNTGELFF. The CDR3 DNA is TGTGCCAGCGGGAGTTCGAACACCGGGGAGCTGTTTTTT.

Regarding this clone: Different DNA sequences within this sample yield the same CDR3. The rearrangement links TRBV6-5 to TRBJ1-2; 10 nucleotides line up with TRBD1. This CDR3 has 13 residues. Germline values: CDR1 MNHEY, CDR2 SVGAGI. The V and J ends lost 2 bases and 8 bases, in that order; junction bases with no gene match: 2. The CDR3 DNA reads TGTGCCAGCAGTTACGGGACAGGGGTAGGCTACACCTTC. As protein: CASSYGTGVGYTF.

The chain uses TRBV5-4 and TRBJ1-2, with 7 bases lining up with TRBD1. The CDR3 contains 14 residues. J gave up 2 bases and V 3 bases, and 4 bases lay outside the gene matches. Germline V gives CDR1 SGHNT, CDR2 YYREEE (reference sequence). Here the CDR3 reads CASSWDRENYGYTF. CDR3 in DNA: TGTGCCAGCAGCTGGGACAGAGAGAACTATGGCTACACCTTC. Using reference TRBV5-4 and TRBJ1-2 for the parts outside the CDR3, the full variable domain is ETGVTQSPTHLIKTRGQQVTLRCSSQSGHNTVSWYQQALGQGPQFIFQYYREEENGRGNFPPRFSGLQFPNYSSELNVNALELDDSALYLCASSWDRENYGYTFGSGTRLTVV.

CDR3 protein: CASSWTAGNYEQYF. Here the CDR3 DNA reads TGTGCCAGCAGCTGGACAGCTGGAAACTACGAGCAGTACTTC. The genes are TRBV5-5 and TRBJ2-7, with TRBD1 as a possible D gene (6 bases). V was pared by 3 bases and J by 3 bases, with 13 bases between. The CDR3 loop spans 14 amino acids. Germline V gene data show CDR1 as SGHKS and CDR2 as YYEKEE (reference sequence). Filled out from reference TRBV5-5 and TRBJ2-7, the complete variable domain reads DAGVTQSPTHLIKTRGQQVTLRCSPISGHKSVSWYQQVLGQGPQFIFQYYEKEERGRGNFPDRFSARQFPNYSSELNVNALLLGDSALYLCASSWTAGNYEQYFGPGTRLTVT.

The J gene is TRBJ2-1, the V gene TRBV5-1; a weak D match, TRBD2 (6 bases). The CDR3 is made up of 15 amino acids. Trimming shortened V by 4 bases and J by 8 bases, and 19 bases separated the two germline ends. CDR1 and CDR2 from the germline V gene are SGHRS and YFSETQ. The CDR3: CASSPSTGVTDEQFF. In DNA, the CDR3 is TGCGCCAGCAGCCCCTCGACGGGGGTCACCGATGAGCAGTTCTTC.

This chain links TRBV11-2 with TRBJ1-1; D ambiguous. Trimming removed 5 bases from V and 5 bases from J, with 9 bases in between. This CDR3 has 12 residues. Germline-derived CDR1 and CDR2 are SGHAT and FQNNGV. The CDR3 DNA is TGTGCCAGCAGCCCGGGAGGAACTGAAGCTTTCTTT. It codes for CASSPGGTEAFF. Full variable domain (missing parts from reference TRBV11-2 and TRBJ1-1): EAGVAQSPRYKIIEKRQSVAFWCNPISGHATLYWYQQILGQGPKLLIQFQNNGVVDDSQLPKDRFSAERLKGVDSTLKIQPAKLEDSAVYLCASSPGGTEAFFGQGTRLTVV.